This TCR beta chain was sequenced during a study of cytomegalovirus exposure and HLA in healthy donors. PCR was performed using 60 Vbeta and 13 Jbeta primers. Here immunoSEQ multiplex PCR was the method, and the copy in TCRdb shows in-frame clones only, minus some. This sample has about 94,000 clones, with around three quarters found just once. The junction had 5 bases not matched to a gene; V was cut back by 3 bases and J by 5 bases. The CDR3 extends over 15 amino acids. The V gene's germline CDR1 is SGHRS and CDR2 YFSETQ. This TCR was sampled from a male donor in good health and CMV-seronegative. The specimen was PBMCs. The V and J genes are TRBV5-1 and TRBJ1-4, with 9 bases aligning to TRBD1. Written as DNA, the CDR3 is TGCGCCAGCAGCTCACGAACAGGGGGCAATGAAAAACTGTTTTTT. Translating it yields CASSSRTGGNEKLFF.